Given below is one TCR beta chain in context. The antigen is not known. The data were obtained in a study of post-analysis software for immune sequencing data. Looking at the study overall: Several disease courses (relapsing-remitting, secondary progressive and progressive-relapsing) of multiple sclerosis were included. Findings of the study overall: Co-batched samples clustered tightly together by F measure. Patients carried roughly 5 TRBV segments more frequently than controls did, and TRBV5-6, TRBV5-1 and TRBV20-1 were among them.

The V end was cut by 4 bases, the J end by 8 bases, with 13 bases between. The CDR3 has 13 amino acids. Per germline, CDR1 SGHDT and CDR2 YYEEEE. Prepared TCR beta cDNA libraries contained unique molecular identifiers. Each sample of roughly 0.9 to 11 million input T cells yielded around 500,000 cDNA molecules, so each molecule approximated one T cell. TCRdb analysed the PCR reads with MiXCR anew, one entry per CDR3 protein. This sample has fewer than 700,000 distinct CDR3 sequences, with roughly 40% found just once. The clonotype comes from a girl aged 5-17 years with multiple sclerosis. The chain has TRBV5-6 and TRBJ2-1, with a possible D match to TRBD1 (5 bases). The sequenced sample consisted of blood. The CDR3 sequence: CASSRKGPHEQFF. The CDR3 bases are TGTGCCAGCAGCCGGAAGGGGCCGCATGAGCAGTTCTTC.